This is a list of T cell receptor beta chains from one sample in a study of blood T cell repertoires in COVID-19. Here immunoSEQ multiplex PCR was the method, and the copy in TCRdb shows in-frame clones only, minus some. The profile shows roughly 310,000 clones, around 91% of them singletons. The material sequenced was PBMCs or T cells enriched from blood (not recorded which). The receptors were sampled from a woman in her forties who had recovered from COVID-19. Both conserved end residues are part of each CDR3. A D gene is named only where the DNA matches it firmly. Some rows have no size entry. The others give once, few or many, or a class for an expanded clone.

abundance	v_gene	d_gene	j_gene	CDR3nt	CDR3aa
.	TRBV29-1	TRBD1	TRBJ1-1	TGCAGCGCTGACAGGGGGCCTGAAGCTTTCTTT	CSADRGPEAFF
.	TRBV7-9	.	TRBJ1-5	TGTGCCAGCAGCTTAGAAGTGGGCCAGCCCCAGCATTTT	CASSLEVGQPQHF
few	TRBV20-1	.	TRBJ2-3	TGCAGTGCTAGTTCAGGGGCAGATACGCAGTATTTT	CSASSGADTQYF
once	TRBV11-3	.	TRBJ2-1	TGTGCCAGCAGCATTGACAGGAACAATGAGCAGTTCTTC	CASSIDRNNEQFF
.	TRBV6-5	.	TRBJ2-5	TGTGCCAGACGGGGGTCAGGAGAGACCCAGTACTTC	CARRGSGETQYF
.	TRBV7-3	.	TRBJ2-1	TGTGCCAGCAGCTTAGTCGGCAATGAGCAGTTCTTC	CASSLVGNEQFF
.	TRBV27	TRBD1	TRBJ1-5	TGTGCCAGCAGCCGAGACAGGGGGGGAGGGTATAGCAATCAGCCCCAGCATTTT	CASSRDRGGGYSNQPQHF
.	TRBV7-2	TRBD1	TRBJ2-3	TGTGCCAGCAGCTTACGGAAATGGGACAGTAGCACAGATACGCAGTATTTT	CASSLRKWDSSTDTQYF
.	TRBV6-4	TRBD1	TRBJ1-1	TGTGCCAGACAGACCGGGACAGGGGGGTCCATGAACACTGAAGCTTTCTTT	CARQTGTGGSMNTEAFF
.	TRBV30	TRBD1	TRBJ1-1	TGTGCCTGGAACCCAGGGGGTGATAACACTGAAGCTTTCTTT	CAWNPGGDNTEAFF
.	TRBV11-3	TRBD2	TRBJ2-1	TGTGCCAGCAGCTGGGAGCGGGAGGGCCGCAATGAGCAGTTCTTC	CASSWEREGRNEQFF
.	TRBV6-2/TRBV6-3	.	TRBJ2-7	TGTGCCAGCAGTCTGCTTACAGTTTACGAGCAGTACTTC	CASSLLTVYEQYF
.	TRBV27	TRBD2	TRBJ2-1	TGTGCCAGCAGTCCTAGCGGGGGCCTACTCCATGAGCAGTTCTTC	CASSPSGGLLHEQFF
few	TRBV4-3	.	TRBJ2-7	TGCGCCAGCAGCCAAGACCTGACAGGAGTCTACGAGCAGTACTTC	CASSQDLTGVYEQYF
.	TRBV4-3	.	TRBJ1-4	TGCGCCAGCAGCCAAGTAGGGCAGGGAGGCGAAAAACTGTTTTTT	CASSQVGQGGEKLFF
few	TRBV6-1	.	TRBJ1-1	TGTGCCAGCAGTGAAAATACAGGGTGGACTGAAGCTTTCTTT	CASSENTGWTEAFF
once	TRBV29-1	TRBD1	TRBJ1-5	TGCAGCGCGATCTCACAGGGGGATACACAGCCCCAGCATTTT	CSAISQGDTQPQHF
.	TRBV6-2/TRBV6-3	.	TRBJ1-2	TGTGCCAGCAGCATCGACAGGTCCTATGGCTACACCTTC	CASSIDRSYGYTF
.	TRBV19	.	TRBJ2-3	TGTGCCAGTAGCGCCGATCAGGTTTATACGCAGTATTTT	CASSADQVYTQYF
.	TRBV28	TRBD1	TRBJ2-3	TGTGCCAGCCTAGCAGGGGGTAAAGTCACAGATACGCAGTATTTT	CASLAGGKVTDTQYF
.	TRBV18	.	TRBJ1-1	TGTGCCAGCTCACCTCGCGTCGTGGGCAGGTTCGCTGAAGCTTTCTTT	CASSPRVVGRFAEAFF
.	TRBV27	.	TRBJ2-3	TGTGCCAGCAAAATCAGGCCCACAGATACGCAGTATTTT	CASKIRPTDTQYF
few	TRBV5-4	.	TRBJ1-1	TGTGCCAGCAGCTTGGGAGGGATGACTGAAGCTTTCTTT	CASSLGGMTEAFF
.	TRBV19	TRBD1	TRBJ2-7	TGTGCCAGTAGTATTGGGACAGGGGCCATCAATCGCTACGAGCAGTACTTC	CASSIGTGAINRYEQYF
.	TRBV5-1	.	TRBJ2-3	TGCGCCAGCAGCTTGCGGGGTGTCGCAGATACGCAGTATTTT	CASSLRGVADTQYF
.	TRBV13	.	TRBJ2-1	TGTGCCAGCAGCTCACGGGGAGCTAGCGCCTACAATGAGCAGTTCTTC	CASSSRGASAYNEQFF
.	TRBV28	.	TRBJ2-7	TGTGCCAGCAGCTCCAGATCTGGGGACATCTCCTACGAGCAGTACTTC	CASSSRSGDISYEQYF
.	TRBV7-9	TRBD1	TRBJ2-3	TGTGCCAGCAGCTTAGCGCAGGGGGCAGATACGCAGTATTTT	CASSLAQGADTQYF
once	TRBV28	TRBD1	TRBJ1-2	TGTGCCAGCAGTCGCCCGGACAGGGGTTCGCAGGGCTACACCTTC	CASSRPDRGSQGYTF
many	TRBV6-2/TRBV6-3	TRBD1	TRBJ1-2	TGTGCCAGCAGTCCCGGTTTCGGCAGGGGGTGGAACTATGGCTACACCTTC	CASSPGFGRGWNYGYTF
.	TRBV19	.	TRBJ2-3	TGTGCCAGTAGTATAGGGGGCCTCACAGATACGCAGTATTTT	CASSIGGLTDTQYF
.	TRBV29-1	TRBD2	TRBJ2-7	TGCAGCGTTCGCACTAGCGGATTCTACGAGCAGTACTTC	CSVRTSGFYEQYF
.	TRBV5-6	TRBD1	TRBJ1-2	TGTGCCAGCAGCTTGGATCGGGCAGGGGGCCGCCTTGGCTACACCTTC	CASSLDRAGGRLGYTF
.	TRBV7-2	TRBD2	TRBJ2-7	TGTGCCAGCAGCGCGCCCGGGACTAGCGGGGGGGCTCGCGAGCAGTACTTC	CASSAPGTSGGAREQYF
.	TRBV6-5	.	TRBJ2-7	TGTGCCAGCAGTCCACTCATCCGGGTCTACGAGCAGTACTTC	CASSPLIRVYEQYF
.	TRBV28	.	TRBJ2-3	TGTGCCAGCAGTTTAGGGAACAGGATGCAGTATTTT	CASSLGNRMQYF
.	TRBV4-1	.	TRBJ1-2	TGCGCCACCTCCCCAGAATACCTTGCCGCTAACTATGGCTACACCTTC	CATSPEYLAANYGYTF
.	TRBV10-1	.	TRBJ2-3	TGCGCCAGCAGTGATTCAAGGCCAGGGCTCATCGATACGCAGTATTTT	CASSDSRPGLIDTQYF
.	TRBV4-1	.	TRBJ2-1	TGCGCCAGCAGCCTAGACAATGAGCAGTTCTTC	CASSLDNEQFF
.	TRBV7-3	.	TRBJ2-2	TGTGCCAGCAGCTTAGGGGAGTACGGGGAGCTGTTTTTT	CASSLGEYGELFF
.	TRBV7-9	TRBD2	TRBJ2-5	TGTGCCAGCAGCTCAACGGGGGGGCCAGGAGAGACCCAGTACTTC	CASSSTGGPGETQYF
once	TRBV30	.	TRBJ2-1	TGTGCCTGGAGTGAGGGACGGGAGATATGGGAGCAGTTCTTC	CAWSEGREIWEQFF
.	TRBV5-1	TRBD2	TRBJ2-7	TGCGCCAGCAGCTTGGAGGGGACTATCAGGCGCGAGCAGTACTTC	CASSLEGTIRREQYF
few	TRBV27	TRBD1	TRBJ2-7	TGTGCCAGCAGTTTCCTTCTTACAGGGGGAATCTACGAGCAGTACTTC	CASSFLLTGGIYEQYF